This T cell receptor beta chain was observed in a study of shared clonotypes between healthy human individuals. The CDR3 length is 16 residues. Germline-derived CDR1 and CDR2 are WNHNN and SYGVQD (reference sequence). V was clipped by 0 bases and J by 6 bases; unmatched bases: 4. Assay: immunoSEQ multiplex PCR; the TCRdb copy retains only in-frame clones and omits some. Found here are some 2.1 million clones, 85% to 95% of them singletons; the top ten hold 0.1% to 0.15%. This chain uses TRBV10-1 with TRBJ2-2; the match to TRBD1 covers 10 bases. Sequences were obtained from naive CD4+ T cells sorted from blood. Subset specified: CD45RA+ positively selected. The TCR comes from a man in his late teens or twenties in good health. The CDR3 is CASSESKGQGAGELFF. CDR3 nucleotide sequence: TGCGCCAGCAGTGAGTCGAAAGGACAGGGGGCCGGGGAGCTGTTTTTT.